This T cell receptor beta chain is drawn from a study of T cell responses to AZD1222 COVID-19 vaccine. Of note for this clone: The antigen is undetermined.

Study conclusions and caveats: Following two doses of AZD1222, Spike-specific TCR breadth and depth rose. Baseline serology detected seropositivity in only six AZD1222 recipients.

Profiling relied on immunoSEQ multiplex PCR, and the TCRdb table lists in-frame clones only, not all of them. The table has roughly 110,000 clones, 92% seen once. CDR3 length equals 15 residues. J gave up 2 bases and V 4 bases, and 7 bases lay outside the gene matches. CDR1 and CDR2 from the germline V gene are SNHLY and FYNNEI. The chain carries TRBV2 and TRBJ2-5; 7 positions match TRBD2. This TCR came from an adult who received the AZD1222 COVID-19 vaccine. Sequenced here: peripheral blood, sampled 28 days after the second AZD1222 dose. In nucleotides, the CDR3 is TGTGCCAGCAGTGTTGAGGGAGGGCCTCAAGAGACCCAGTACTTC. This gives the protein CASSVEGGPQETQYF.